This T cell receptor (beta chain) was retrieved from a study of blood T cell repertoires in COVID-19 (dated by TCRdb to 2018 to 2021). Concerning the study at large: Samples covering the acute and convalescent phases of COVID-19 were provided by collaborators in the United States, Italy and Spain. The material from the prospective study consisted of cDNA or gDNA derived from T cells, B-cell-depleted T cells, or PBMCs. Subjects who had been exposed to COVID-19, were actively infected with it, or had recovered from it provided the deeply sampled blood TCRbeta repertoires that made up the dataset. A freely available public database, intended as a resource for researchers studying the immune response to SARS-CoV-2, is where the repertoires were released. The samples were drawn from two sources: the first 160 participants of the ongoing ImmuneRACE study, and 950 to 1,500 subjects contributed by 6 global collaborators. Sample metadata almost always included a de-identified subject ID, COVID-19 status, age in years and sex. Where available, HLA class I and class II types were taken from metadata supplied by the sample provider and were not determined by assay-based typing.

Each collaborating institution followed its own protocols to collect whole blood in K2EDTA tubes. For TCRbeta analysis, collaborators shipped samples as frozen whole blood, isolated PBMCs, or DNA extracted from either of those sample types. General findings and caveats noted by the study authors: Clinical and demographic metadata were provided uncurated, with the amount varying by source and participant.

TCRbeta CDR3 regions were amplified from genomic DNA using the immunoSEQ Assay, a bias-controlled multiplex PCR. Under the source paper's analysis protocol: The number of nucleated cells in each sample was estimated by amplification of reference gene primers within the assay. Sequence reads were collapsed and filtered to measure the absolute abundance of every unique TCRbeta CDR3 rearrangement. For each sample, productive Simpson clonality was calculated as the square root of Simpson's diversity index over productive rearrangements. The source is immuneACCESS, and TCRdb retained only in-frame sequences with V and J called. Part of the clones is not carried over; for the studies checked, unresolved V genes explain less than half of this, and the remainder is unexplained. The V and J calls and the clone size are those of that table, but D and trimming were determined from the DNA. The sample table lists 65,000 to 90,000 clones, 88% of them with a count of one. The leading ten clones occupy 5.1% of the sample.

As for this clone: Its antigen is still unknown. Base-call qualities are not available, and no considerably larger clone is one nucleotide away.

The CDR3, cysteine through phenylalanine, is 17 amino acids long. Here the CDR3 DNA is all that survives: 51 bases in frame from base 1. Relative to germline, V is 2 bases shorter and J is 0 bases shorter, with 13 bases between their ends. Reading the germline V gene gives CDR1 SGHVS and CDR2 FNYEAQ. The sequenced sample consisted of peripheral blood. The chain is encoded by TRBV7-6 joined to TRBJ1-4, and perhaps TRBD1 as D gene, on 5 matching bases. The TCR sequence derives from a human donor in a cohort sampled during active COVID-19. The nucleotide sequence reads as follows: TGTGCCAGCAGCTTAAGTTTCGGGGGTGCAACTAATGAAAAACTGTTTTTT. Translated, this gives CASSLSFGGATNEKLFF.